These 30 T cell receptor beta chains were sequenced from one sample in a study of T-cell reconstitution after alpha-beta-depleted transplantation in children. Researchers prepared the TCRbeta library using unique molecular identifiers, the study reports. TCRdb itself ran the PCR reads through MiXCR, one entry per CDR3 protein. The sample shows about 240,000 distinct CDR3 sequences, 20% to 30% of them seen only once. The sample in question was PBMCs, obtained before TCRalphabeta/CD19-depleted stem cell transplant. The source of these receptors is a girl aged 2-15 years with Fanconi anemia, due to receive a stem cell transplant.

This clonotype was detected a few times. This chain connects TRBV20-1 to TRBJ1-2; a weak D match, TRBD1 (5 bases). Germline values: CDR1 DFQATT, CDR2 SNEGSKA (reference sequence). The CDR3 totals 13 residues. Trimming shortened V by 0 bases and J by 8 bases, and 13 bases separated the two germline ends. The CDR3 sequence is CSARDLGGGGYTF. CDR3 coding DNA: TGCAGTGCTAGAGATCTGGGGGGGGGAGGCTACACCTTC.

There are many counts of this clonotype. V is TRBV28 and J is TRBJ2-7; TRBD1 aligns across 9 bases. Trimming cost V 4 bases and J 2 bases; bases outside gene matches: 6. CDR3 length: 15 residues. Germline V gene data show CDR1 as MDHEN and CDR2 as SYDVKM. The chain's CDR3 is CASSSPGTGPYEQYF. CDR3 DNA sequence: TGTGCCAGCAGTTCTCCCGGGACAGGGCCCTACGAGCAGTACTTC.

The chain joins TRBV28 to TRBJ2-3; TRBD2 aligns across 13 bases. The CDR3 is made up of 16 amino acids. V was pared by 5 bases and J by 14 bases, with 16 bases of the junction left unmatched. Germline V gene data show CDR1 as MDHEN and CDR2 as SYDVKM. The CDR3 sequence is CASSRPGLAGERVMYF. The CDR3 DNA is TGTGCCAGCAGTCGCCCCGGACTAGCGGGAGAAAGGGTGATGTATTTT.

The chain employs TRBV15 and TRBJ2-7; no reliable D call. Trimming removed 3 bases from V and 2 bases from J, with 14 bases in between. CDR1 is LNHNV, CDR2 YYDKDF, per germline (reference sequence). The CDR3 length is 15 residues. The CDR3 DNA sequence: TGTGCCACCAGCAGCCCCGAGGAACACACCTACGAGCAGTACTTC. Encoded protein: CATSSPEEHTYEQYF.

This clonotype was observed a few times. The chain employs TRBV29-1 and TRBJ2-1; D gene uncertain. The CDR3 contains 12 residues. Germline V gene data show CDR1 as SQVTM and CDR2 as ANQGSEA. V lost 6 bases and J 0 bases, leaving 6 bases between the germline ends. CDR3 loop: CSVHGSYNEQFF. CDR3 sequence (DNA): TGCAGCGTGCACGGCTCCTACAATGAGCAGTTCTTC.

The table lists this clonotype with many counts. The V and J genes are TRBV7-3 and TRBJ2-5; 9 positions agree with TRBD2. The CDR3 extends over 15 amino acids. With 5 bases clipped from V and 2 bases from J, the junction kept 6 bases outside the gene matches. Germline-derived CDR1 and CDR2 are SGHTA and FQGTGA. The CDR3 bases are TGTGCCAGCAGCCGAAAAGCGGGGGGACAAGAGACCCAGTACTTC. This encodes CASSRKAGGQETQYF.

This clonotype appeared a few times. V usage is TRBV6-1 and J usage is TRBJ1-4; TRBD1 is a possible D gene (5 bases). Germline V lookup: CDR1 MNHNS, CDR2 SASEGT. V was shortened by 6 bases and J by 4 bases, with 9 bases between the two germline ends. The CDR3 consists of 13 residues. CDR3 region: CASRRGVNEKLFF. For the CDR3, the DNA is TGTGCCAGCAGACGAGGGGTTAATGAAAAACTGTTTTTT.

This clonotype was counted many times. The chain links TRBV3-1 to TRBJ2-1, with TRBD2 matching over 8 bases. Germline V gene sequence: CDR1 LGHDT, CDR2 YNNKEL (reference sequence). Trimming cost V 5 bases and J 10 bases; bases outside gene matches: 4. This CDR3 has 12 residues. Written as DNA, the CDR3 is TGTGCCAGCAGCTTAGCGGGAAGGGAGCAGTTCTTC. This translates into CASSLAGREQFF.

This clonotype was counted only a few times. V usage is TRBV29-1 and J usage is TRBJ1-2; 8 bases line up with TRBD1. The J segment lost 0 bases and the V segment lost 4 bases, leaving 7 bases of the junction unmatched. Germline CDR1 reads SQVTM; CDR2 reads ANQGSEA. The CDR3 covers 15 residues. The chain's CDR3 is CSVGIGQGANYGYTF. The CDR3 nucleotides are TGCAGCGTTGGAATTGGACAGGGCGCTAACTATGGCTACACCTTC. Combining the CDR3 with reference TRBV29-1 and TRBJ1-2 gives the whole variable domain SAVISQKPSRDICQRGTSLTIQCQVDSQVTMMFWYRQQPGQSLTLIATANQGSEATYESGFVIDKFPISRPNLTFSTLTVSNMSPEDSSIYLCSVGIGQGANYGYTFGSGTRLTVV.

This clonotype showed up many times. The chain couples TRBV20-1 to TRBJ2-7; tentatively, D is TRBD2 (5 bases). The CDR3 runs to 15 residues. Germline V gene data show CDR1 as DFQATT and CDR2 as SNEGSKA (reference sequence). Trimming pared 0 bases from V and 10 bases from J, leaving 22 bases between. This CDR3 reads CSARDPSRGETGQYF. CDR3 DNA sequence: TGCAGTGCTAGAGATCCCTCTCGCGGCGAAACGGGACAGTACTTC.

The table lists this clonotype with many counts. The J gene is TRBJ2-7, the V gene TRBV10-3, with 8 nucleotides matching TRBD2. Unmatched junction bases numbered 14, after V lost 2 bases and J lost 5 bases. This CDR3 is 17 amino acids long. The germline CDR1 and CDR2 sequences are ENHRY and SYGVKD. As DNA, the CDR3 is TGTGCCATCAGTGAGATCAACTCTCGGGAGGGAGGGGACGAGCAGTACTTC. This translates into CAISEINSREGGDEQYF.

This clonotype came up once. The CDR3: CSVETGTGYNEQFF. CDR3 DNA sequence: TGCAGCGTAGAAACCGGGACAGGATACAATGAGCAGTTCTTC. The chain employs TRBV29-1 and TRBJ2-1; 8 bases align to TRBD1. Trimming at V came to 6 bases and at J to 4 bases, leaving 8 bases not matched to a gene. This CDR3 contains 14 residues. Germline-derived CDR1 and CDR2 are SQVTM and ANQGSEA.

This clonotype was recorded only once. V usage is TRBV12-3 or TRBV12-4 and J usage is TRBJ2-7, with D perhaps TRBD1 or TRBD2 (6 bases each). The CDR3 is made up of 13 amino acids. V dropped 3 bases and J dropped 3 bases, with 9 bases sitting between them. CDR3 nucleotide sequence: TGTGCCAGCAGTTTTGCGGGACACTACGAGCAGTACTTC. Protein: CASSFAGHYEQYF.

The table lists this clonotype with many counts. V is TRBV7-8 and J is TRBJ2-3; D call uncertain. V was shortened by 3 bases and J by 4 bases, with 11 bases between the two germline ends. CDR1 and CDR2 from the germline V gene are SGHVS and FQNEAQ. This CDR3 comprises 14 residues. CDR3 sequence reads: CASSFQRRSDTQYF. The CDR3 DNA follows: TGTGCCAGCAGCTTCCAGCGAAGGTCAGATACGCAGTATTTT.

This clonotype was detected ten times or more. This chain links TRBV10-3 with TRBJ2-3, with no clear D. Germline CDR1 and CDR2: ENHRY and SYGVKD. The V and J ends lost 10 bases and 0 bases respectively, with 14 bases between them. The CDR3 runs to 14 residues. The CDR3, as DNA: TGTGCCACGGCCCCGGAGCTTAGCACAGATACGCAGTATTTT. Translating it yields CATAPELSTDTQYF.

In its sample, this clonotype was seen a few times. The CDR3 protein is CSASGRPNYGYTF. For the CDR3, the DNA is TGCAGTGCTAGCGGCCGGCCTAACTATGGCTACACCTTC. The chain carries TRBV20-1 and TRBJ1-2; no clear D gene. The CDR3 spans 13 residues. With 3 bases removed from V and 0 bases from J, the gap between germline ends came to 8 bases. Germline V gene data show CDR1 as DFQATT and CDR2 as SNEGSKA (reference sequence).

This clonotype was observed a few times. V gene TRBV11-2 combines with J gene TRBJ2-3, with 11 bases matching TRBD2. The CDR3 sequence is 19 residues long. Germline CDR1 and CDR2: SGHAT and FQNNGV. The V and J ends lost 1 base and 5 bases, in that order; junction bases with no gene match: 14. CDR3 nucleotides: TGTGCCAGCAGCTTAGTAAGGGTCGGTAGCGGGGGGGCTGGAGATACGCAGTATTTT. It translates to CASSLVRVGSGGAGDTQYF.

In this sample, this clonotype turned up once. CDR3: CATSTPLAGGQETQYF. The CDR3 coding sequence is TGTGCCACCAGCACCCCGCTAGCGGGAGGCCAAGAGACCCAGTACTTC. The rearrangement uses TRBV15 and TRBJ2-5; the match to TRBD2 covers 11 bases. After removal of 4 bases from V and 1 base from J, the junction contained 5 bases not matched to a gene. CDR1 is LNHNV, CDR2 YYDKDF, per germline (reference sequence). The CDR3 has 16 residues. Full variable domain (outside the CDR3, taken from reference TRBV15 and TRBJ2-5): DAMVIQNPRYQVTQFGKPVTLSCSQTLNHNVMYWYQQKSSQAPKLLFHYYDKDFNNEADTPDNFQSRRPNTSFCFLDIRSPGLGDTAMYLCATSTPLAGGQETQYFGPGTRLLVL.

This chain uses TRBV18 with TRBJ1-2; 7 bases are shared with TRBD1. Per germline, CDR1 KGHSH and CDR2 LQKENI. This CDR3 is 13 amino acids long. V gave up 5 bases and J gave up 6 bases; unmatched junction bases: 6. The CDR3 loop reads CASSSTGTDGYTF. The CDR3 coding sequence is TGTGCCAGCTCATCGACAGGGACGGATGGCTACACCTTC.

The chain has TRBV5-1 and TRBJ2-1, with TRBD2 matching over 9 bases. Unmatched junction bases numbered 8, after V lost 4 bases and J lost 3 bases. The CDR3 has 16 amino acids. CDR1 is SGHRS, CDR2 YFSETQ, per germline. The CDR3 spells CASSRRTSGYYNEQFF. CDR3 sequence (DNA): TGCGCCAGCAGCCGAAGAACTAGCGGGTACTACAATGAGCAGTTCTTC.

V gene TRBV20-1 combines with J gene TRBJ1-1, with a tentative D call TRBD1 (5 bases). This CDR3 region has 13 residues. In germline, CDR1 is DFQATT, CDR2 SNEGSKA (reference sequence). V was clipped by 3 bases and J by 9 bases, with 17 bases between them. The CDR3 sequence is CSASHYLDIKAFF. The CDR3 DNA sequence: TGCAGTGCTAGCCACTACCTGGACATAAAAGCTTTCTTT.

V usage is TRBV20-1 and J usage is TRBJ2-3; TRBD1 matches 8 bases. V was pared by 5 bases and J by 1 base, with 14 bases of the junction left unmatched. CDR1 and CDR2 (germline): DFQATT, SNEGSKA (reference sequence). The length of the CDR3 is 17 residues. CDR3 nucleotides: TGCAGTGCTGGAGGAGGACAGGGAAGAGCTGGCACAGATACGCAGTATTTT. This encodes CSAGGGQGRAGTDTQYF.

This clonotype was observed at least ten times. The chain links TRBV15 to TRBJ2-3; D may be TRBD1 (6 bases). The length of the CDR3 is 17 residues. Germline CDR1 LNHNV, CDR2 YYDKDF (reference sequence). V was cut by 3 bases and J by 2 bases, with 18 bases left in between. CDR3 amino acids: CATSSGNTGWDTDTQYF. DNA for the CDR3: TGTGCCACCAGCAGTGGGAATACAGGGTGGGACACAGATACGCAGTATTTT.

The gene calls are TRBV4-2 and TRBJ2-3; D possibly corresponds to TRBD1 (6 bases). The CDR3 is 17 residues long. The germline V gene encodes CDR1 LGHNA and CDR2 YNFKEQ. V was trimmed by 9 bases and J by 0 bases, leaving 22 bases between them. CDR3 loop: CARGPAPRGPSTDTQYF. For the CDR3, the DNA is TGTGCCAGGGGCCCCGCCCCCAGGGGACCTAGCACAGATACGCAGTATTTT.

This clonotype was recorded many times. The chain couples TRBV12-3 or TRBV12-4 to TRBJ2-7; D possibly corresponds to TRBD1 (6 bases). This CDR3 comprises 13 residues. Trimming took off 8 bases at V and 2 bases at J, with 13 bases between the two ends. This CDR3 is CASGTGRPYEQYF. The DNA of the CDR3 is TGTGCCAGCGGCACAGGGCGTCCCTACGAGCAGTACTTC.

This clonotype was detected only a few times. This chain connects TRBV12-3 or TRBV12-4 to TRBJ2-3; D is perhaps TRBD1 or TRBD2 (5 bases each). The V and J ends lost 3 bases and 1 base respectively, with 11 bases between them. The CDR3 extends over 15 amino acids. This chain's CDR3 is CASSLFGGGTDTQYF. Here the CDR3 DNA reads TGTGCCAGCAGTTTGTTTGGGGGAGGCACAGATACGCAGTATTTT.

The genes are TRBV11-2 and TRBJ2-3, with 13 positions matching TRBD2. The CDR3 extends over 19 amino acids. Germline lookup yields CDR1 SGHAT and CDR2 FQNNGV. The junction had 17 bases not matched to a gene; V was cut back by 5 bases and J by 6 bases. CDR3 DNA: TGTGCCAGCAGCCGACTAGCGGGAGGTGTTCCCGCAGTGCGGGATACGCAGTATTTT. It yields the protein CASSRLAGGVPAVRDTQYF.

The chain recombines TRBV4-2 with TRBJ2-7, with TRBD2 matching over 8 bases. From germline, CDR1 is LGHNA and CDR2 YNFKEQ. The CDR3 extends over 17 amino acids. V shed 0 bases, J shed 2 bases, and the junction held 9 bases outside the gene matches. The CDR3 DNA follows: TGTGCCAGCAGCCAAGATATTGGCGGGAGGATCACCTACGAGCAGTACTTC. Translated: CASSQDIGGRITYEQYF.

The chain links TRBV29-1 to TRBJ2-7; D is perhaps TRBD2 (5 bases). Trimming removed 3 bases from V and 6 bases from J, with 15 bases in between. This CDR3 has 13 residues. In germline, CDR1 is SQVTM, CDR2 ANQGSEA. The CDR3 here is CSVEGGSPREQYF. The CDR3 DNA reads as TGCAGCGTTGAGGGTGGGAGTCCACGCGAGCAGTACTTC.

This clonotype has at least ten counts. J is TRBJ2-1 and V is TRBV11-2; D may be TRBD1 or TRBD2 (6 bases each). In germline, CDR1 is SGHAT, CDR2 FQNNGV. The CDR3 length is 16 residues. Deletions cut 2 bases from V and 5 bases from J, with 16 bases between. The CDR3 loop is CASSLLTGAINNEQFF. CDR3 nucleotides: TGTGCCAGCAGCTTACTAACGGGGGCGATAAACAATGAGCAGTTCTTC.